This T cell receptor beta chain was found in a study of blood T cell repertoires in COVID-19. Overall study: Donors in the United States, Italy and Spain gave samples during acute or convalescent COVID-19.

In the study's own analysis: By means of reference gene primer amplification, nucleated cell counts were estimated. This table comes from immunoSEQ multiplex PCR, and its TCRdb copy is limited to in-frame clones, with some not included. V, J and clone size reflect that table, while D and trimming were determined from the DNA. The sample holds under 130,000 clones; roughly 85% are singletons and the top ten take about 2%. Germline values: CDR1 LGHNA, CDR2 YSLEER. Trimming shortened V by 0 bases and J by 5 bases, and 8 bases separated the two germline ends. The CDR3 extends over 14 amino acids. The origin of this receptor is a human donor in a cohort sampled during active COVID-19. The chain recombines TRBV4-3 with TRBJ1-5, with D hard to call. Sample: peripheral blood. DNA of the CDR3: TGCGCCAGCAGCCAAGACGACACCGATCAGCCCCAGCATTTT. Translation: CASSQDDTDQPQHF.